This T cell receptor (beta chain) was profiled in a study of pediatric ulcerative colitis. Study findings and constraints: Ulcerative colitis patients shared more blood-rectal clones than controls. Repertoires came from total lymphocyte DNA, not specific subsets. A couple of rectal CDR3 clonotypes occurred in all ulcerative colitis patients.

With respect to this clone: Its antigen is still unknown.

The diagnostic colonoscopy in ulcerative colitis patients preceded any immunosuppressive treatment. Libraries were prepared by immunoSEQ multiplex PCR; TCRdb keeps only in-frame clonotypes and omits some of them. The sample holds about 64,000 clones, approximately 87% seen once. The CDR3 extends over 14 amino acids. CDR1 is MNHNS, CDR2 SASEGT, per germline. Trimming left V 9 bases short and J 6 bases short, with 19 bases between. The clonotype comes from a boy between 10 and 17 years old with severe ulcerative colitis. This sequence joins TRBV6-1 and TRBJ2-3, with D possibly being TRBD1 or TRBD2 (5 bases each). Sequenced material: blood. The CDR3 region has the DNA TGTGCCAGTATAGTGGGGGAGTGGGGGGATACGCAGTATTTT. Its protein is CASIVGEWGDTQYF.